This TCR beta chain was sequenced in a study of memory B cells and T cells in multiple sclerosis (dated by TCRdb to 2017 to 2018). Study-wide context: The study compared the TCR beta repertoires of autoproliferating peripheral T cells with those of brain lesion-infiltrating T cells in multiple sclerosis patients. Two multiple sclerosis patients were included in the TCR sequencing because brain lesions obtained at autopsy or brain-infiltrating cells obtained from biopsy were available for them. Overall study results and their limits: Because clone-set sizes varied across compartments, the counts of shared clonotypes were affected, making normalization necessary.

Genomic DNA was extracted, and the immunoSEQ Platform was used to amplify TCRbeta CDR3 regions from that DNA. Multiplex PCR, high-throughput sequencing and a vendor bioinformatics pipeline were combined in the immunoSEQ assay. In the original analysis: After discarding non-productive sequences and any CDR3s under 4 amino acids in length, clonotype frequencies were recalculated for each sample. Shared clonotypes were identified in immunoSEQ Analyzer 2.0 as identical CDR3 amino acid, V gene and J gene sequences. Repertoire overlap was normalized by dividing shared clonotype counts by the product of both clone-set sizes, scaled by 1000 into arbitrary units. TCRdb mirrors the immuneACCESS table, restricted to in-frame sequences. Some clones are absent from its copies; in checked studies, under half trace to an unresolved V gene, and the reason for the others is unknown. V, J and clone size are taken as reported in that table, and D and trimming were inferred from the DNA itself. For this sample the table gives about 8,000 clones, of which around three fifths were detected only once. The leading ten clones occupy about 30% of the sample.

Before use, PBMCs were isolated by Ficoll density gradient centrifugation and cryopreserved. A remark on this clone: Its antigen specificity is not known. It has no much larger one-base neighbor in the sample; base qualities were not kept.

The CDR3 measures 15 amino acids from cysteine to phenylalanine. Only the CDR3 DNA is retained, 45 bases long and in frame from the first base. V is cut back by 0 bases and J by 8 bases, with 7 bases in the junction unmatched. Per the germline V gene, SGDLS is the CDR1 and YYNGEE is the CDR2. The source is a human donor with multiple sclerosis. Sequencing was done on a sample of memory (CD45RO+) CD8+ T cells from blood. What the cell subset or site label conveys for this sample: CD45RO+ memory T cells sorted from peripheral blood. This receptor chain uses TRBV9 and TRBJ1-4; 7 junctional bases match TRBD1. The DNA is TGTGCCAGCAGCGTAGGGACAGGTCCCCCAGAAAAACTGTTTTTT. Protein translation: CASSVGTGPPEKLFF.